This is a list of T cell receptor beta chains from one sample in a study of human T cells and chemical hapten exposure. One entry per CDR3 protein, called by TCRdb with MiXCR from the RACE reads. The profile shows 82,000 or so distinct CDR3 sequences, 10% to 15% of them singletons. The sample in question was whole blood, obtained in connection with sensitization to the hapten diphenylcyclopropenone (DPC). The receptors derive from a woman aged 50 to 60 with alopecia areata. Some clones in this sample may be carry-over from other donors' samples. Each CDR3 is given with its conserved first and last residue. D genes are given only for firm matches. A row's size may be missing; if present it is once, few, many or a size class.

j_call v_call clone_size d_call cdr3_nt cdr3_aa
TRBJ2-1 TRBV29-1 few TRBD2 TGCAGCGGGGGACTAGCGGCTAATGAGCAGTTCTTC CSGGLAANEQFF
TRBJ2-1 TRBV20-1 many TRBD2 TGCAGTGCTTATAAACCTAGCGGGCACAATGAGCAGTTCTTC CSAYKPSGHNEQFF
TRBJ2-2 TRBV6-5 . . TGTGCCAGCAGCCCGACAGGCCTAGTCGGGGAGCTGTTTTTT CASSPTGLVGELFF
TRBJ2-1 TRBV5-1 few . TGCGCCAGCAGCTTGACCACCCCGCTCAACAATGAGCAGTTCTTC CASSLTTPLNNEQFF
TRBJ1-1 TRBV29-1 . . TGCAGCGTGTTCCTTGCAGGGAAGTTGGCTTTCTTT CSVFLAGKLAFF
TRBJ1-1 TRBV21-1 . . TGTGCCAGCAGCAAAGTCCCAGCTAATTCCACTGAAGCTTTCTTT CASSKVPANSTEAFF
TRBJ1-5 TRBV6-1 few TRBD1 TGTGCCAGCAGTGAGCCGGGACAGTATCAGCCCCAGCATTTT CASSEPGQYQPQHF
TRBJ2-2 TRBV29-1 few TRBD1 TGCAGCGCAGCCCGGGACAGGGCCACCGGGGAGCTGTTTTTT CSAARDRATGELFF
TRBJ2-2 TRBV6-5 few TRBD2 TGTGCCAGCAGAGAACTAGCGGTAGGGGAGCTGTTTTTT CASRELAVGELFF
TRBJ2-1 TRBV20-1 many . TGCAGTGCTAGAAGTGGGAATCCGCCCTCCTACAATGAGCAGTTCTTC CSARSGNPPSYNEQFF
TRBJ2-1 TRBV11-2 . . TGTGCCAGCAGCTTAGGTCTTGGACTCCTTAATGAGCAGTTCTTC CASSLGLGLLNEQFF